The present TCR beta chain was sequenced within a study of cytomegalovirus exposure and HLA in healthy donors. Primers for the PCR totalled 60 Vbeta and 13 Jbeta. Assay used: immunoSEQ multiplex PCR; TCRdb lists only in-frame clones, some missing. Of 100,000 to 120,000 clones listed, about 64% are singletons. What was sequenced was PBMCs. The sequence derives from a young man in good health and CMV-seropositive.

The CDR3 sequence is CASSLQPGGPSSYEQYF. CDR3 bases: TGTGCCAGCAGCCTTCAGCCAGGGGGCCCAAGCTCCTACGAGCAGTACTTC. The V call is TRBV9, the J call TRBJ2-7; the match to TRBD1 covers 8 bases. The CDR3 spans 17 residues. The J segment lost 0 bases and the V segment lost 4 bases, leaving 12 bases of the junction unmatched. Germline CDR1 reads SGDLS; CDR2 reads YYNGEE.